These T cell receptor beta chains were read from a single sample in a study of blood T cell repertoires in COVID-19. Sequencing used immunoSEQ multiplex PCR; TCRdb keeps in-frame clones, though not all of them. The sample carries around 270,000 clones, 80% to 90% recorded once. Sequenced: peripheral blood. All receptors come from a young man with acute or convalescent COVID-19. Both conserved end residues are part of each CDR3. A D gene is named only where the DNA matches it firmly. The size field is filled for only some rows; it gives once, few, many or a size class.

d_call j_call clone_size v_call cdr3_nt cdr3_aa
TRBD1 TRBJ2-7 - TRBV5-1 TGCGCCAGCAGCTTCGGAGCCGGACAGGGTACCTACGAGCAGTACTTC CASSFGAGQGTYEQYF
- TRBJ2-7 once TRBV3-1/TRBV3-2 TGTGCCAGCAGCCCGTGGATGACAAAACCCCCAGCGCAGTACTTC CASSPWMTKPPAQYF
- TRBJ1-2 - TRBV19 TGTGCCAGTAGCCCCGGGGGTGGAGGGCCCACGGGCTACACCTTC CASSPGGGGPTGYTF
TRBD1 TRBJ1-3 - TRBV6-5 TGTGCCAGCAGTTGGACAGGGGAGATTTCCGGAAACACCATATATTTT CASSWTGEISGNTIYF
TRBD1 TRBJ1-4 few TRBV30 TGTGCCTGGAACAGTTACAGGACAGGGGGTGAAAAACTGTTTTTT CAWNSYRTGGEKLFF
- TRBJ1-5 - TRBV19 TGTGCCAGTAGTATCCCAAAGGGGGGGGCCCAGCATTTT CASSIPKGGAQHF
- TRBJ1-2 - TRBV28 TGTGCCAGCAGTACGGGCCGAGGGGGCTACACCTTC CASSTGRGGYTF
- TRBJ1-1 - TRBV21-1 TGTGCCAGCAGCAAAGCGCGCGTTTATTGGACTGAAGCTTTCTTT CASSKARVYWTEAFF
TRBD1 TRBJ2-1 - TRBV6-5 TGTGCCAGCAGTAAGAACAGGGGTGTCAATGAGCAGTTCTTC CASSKNRGVNEQFF
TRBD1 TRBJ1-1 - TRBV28 TGTGCCAGCAGTCCCAGGGGGATGAACACTGAAGCTTTCTTT CASSPRGMNTEAFF
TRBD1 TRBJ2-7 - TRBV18 TGTGCCAGCTCAACGAGACCGGGACAGGGGGCTTACGAGCAGTACTTC CASSTRPGQGAYEQYF
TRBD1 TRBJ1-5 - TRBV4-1 TGCGCCAGCAGCCCCACAGGGGGGCCTGGGCAGCCCCAGCATTTT CASSPTGGPGQPQHF
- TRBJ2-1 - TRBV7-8 TGTGCCAGCAGCCCTACTTTCGAGGCACCCTCCTACAATGAGCAGTTCTTC CASSPTFEAPSYNEQFF
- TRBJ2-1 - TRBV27 TGTGCCAGCAGTTACGGATTAAGCGTGGGTAGGCAGTTCTTC CASSYGLSVGRQFF
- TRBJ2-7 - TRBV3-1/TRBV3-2 TGTGCCAGCAGCAACCAGGGGTCCTACGAGCAGTACTTC CASSNQGSYEQYF
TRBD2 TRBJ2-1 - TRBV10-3 TGTGCCATCAGTGATAATCTAGCGGGATCGGGCAATGAGCAGTTCTTC CAISDNLAGSGNEQFF
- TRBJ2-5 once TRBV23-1 TGCGCCAGCAGTCAACCTACAGGGCAAGAGACCCAGTACTTC CASSQPTGQETQYF
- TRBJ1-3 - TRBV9 TGTGCCACTGGGGGGGGCCCCAGCTCTGGAAACACCATATATTTT CATGGGPSSGNTIYF
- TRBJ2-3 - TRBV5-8 TGTGCCAGCAGCTTGTCCAGCGGAGATACGCAGTATTTT CASSLSSGDTQYF
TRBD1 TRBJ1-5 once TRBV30 TGTGCCTGGAGTCAGGGGGACTATCAGCCCCAGCATTTT CAWSQGDYQPQHF
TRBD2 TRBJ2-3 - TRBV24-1 TGTGCCACCAGCAAAAGCGGGACTAGAGGGGCGACGCAGTATTTT CATSKSGTRGATQYF
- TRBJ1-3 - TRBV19 TGTGCCAGTAGTGTTGCTTTGAGGGCCGCAGGAAACACCATATATTTT CASSVALRAAGNTIYF
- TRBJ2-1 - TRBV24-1 TGTGCCACCAGTGATTTTGTGGGAGGCCGAATAAATGAGCAGTTCTTC CATSDFVGGRINEQFF
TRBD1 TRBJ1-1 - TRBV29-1 TGCAGCGATAAAGACAGGGTAGGTCGAGCTTTCTTT CSDKDRVGRAFF
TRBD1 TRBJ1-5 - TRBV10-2 TGCGCCAGCAGTACGAACAGGGGTAGCCAGCCCCAGCATTTT CASSTNRGSQPQHF
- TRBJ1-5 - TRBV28 TGTGCCAGCAGTGCACGTACTTATCCCCAGCATTTT CASSARTYPQHF
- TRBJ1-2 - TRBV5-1 TGCGCCAGCAGCTCTGGACAGCTCTATGGCTACACCTTC CASSSGQLYGYTF
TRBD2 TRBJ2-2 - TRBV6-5 TGTGCCAGCGGGAGGGGGAACACCGGGGAGCTGTTTTTT CASGRGNTGELFF
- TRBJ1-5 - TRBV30 TGTGCCTGGCGCCAACAGGGATGGGCAGATCAGCCCCAGCATTTT CAWRQQGWADQPQHF
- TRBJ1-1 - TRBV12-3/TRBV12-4 TGTGCCAGCAGGTCACAGGGTTGGGGTGAAGCTTTCTTT CASRSQGWGEAFF
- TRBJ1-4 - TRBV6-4 TGTGCCAGCAGTGACTCGTTAGTGAAAAAACTGTTTTTT CASSDSLVKKLFF
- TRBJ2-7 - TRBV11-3 TGTGCCAGCAGCCGTTCGGGGGACAGTCCCTACGAGCAGTACTTC CASSRSGDSPYEQYF
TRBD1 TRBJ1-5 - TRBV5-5 TGTGCCAGCAGCTCCCTACAGGGGGTTCAGCCCCAGCATTTT CASSSLQGVQPQHF
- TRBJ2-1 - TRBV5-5 TGTGCCAGCAGCTTGTATGGCCGGGGGGCCTCCTACAATGAGCAGTTCTTC CASSLYGRGASYNEQFF
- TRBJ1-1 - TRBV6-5 TGTGCCAGCAGGTGGGAGGGGGTTAGGGCTGAAGCTTTCTTT CASRWEGVRAEAFF
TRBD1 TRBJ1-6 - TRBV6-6 TGTGCCAGCAGTTCACAGGGGGACCCTAATTCACCCCTCCACTTT CASSSQGDPNSPLHF
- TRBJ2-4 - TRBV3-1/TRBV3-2 TGTGCCAGCAGCCCAGGGGTGCTCGCAAACATTCAGTACTTC CASSPGVLANIQYF
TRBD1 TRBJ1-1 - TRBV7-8 TGTGCCAGCACCCCGGGGGACAGGGGAACTGAAGCTTTCTTT CASTPGDRGTEAFF
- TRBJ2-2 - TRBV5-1 TGCGCCAGCAGCTCGACAGAGACCGGGGAGCTGTTTTTT CASSSTETGELFF
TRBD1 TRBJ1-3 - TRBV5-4 TGTGCCAGCAGCTACGGGCTGGGACAGGGAGCTGGAAACACCATATATTTT CASSYGLGQGAGNTIYF
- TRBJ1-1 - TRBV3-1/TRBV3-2 TGTGCCAGCAGCCAAGATTCGAGGGAGCGAGCTTTCTTT CASSQDSRERAFF
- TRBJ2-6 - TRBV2 TGTGCCAGCAGTAAGGACGGGACTGGGGCCAACGTCCTGACTTTC CASSKDGTGANVLTF
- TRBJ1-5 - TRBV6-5 TGTGCCAGCAGGGCTTCGGGTGTAGATCCCCAGCATTTT CASRASGVDPQHF
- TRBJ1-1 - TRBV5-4 TGTGCCAGCAGCCACCCTGGGAGGAACACTGAAGCTTTCTTT CASSHPGRNTEAFF
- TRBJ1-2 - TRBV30 TGTGCCTGGAGCATCACAGCAAACTATGGCTACACCTTC CAWSITANYGYTF
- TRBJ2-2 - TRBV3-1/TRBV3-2 TGTGCCAGCAGCCGGGAGTTCGGGGAGCTGTTTTTT CASSREFGELFF
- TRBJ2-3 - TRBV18 TGTGCCAGCTCACCCCGCATGGTGGCACCGTTTACCGATACGCAGTATTTT CASSPRMVAPFTDTQYF